The 6 T cell receptor beta chains below all came from one sample that was sequenced in a study of spatial heterogeneity in lung cancer. This sample's time point: sample taken at primary tumor resection. The study sequenced unsorted whole RNA from tumor, nontumor lung or frozen PBMC. TCRdb reprocessed the 5' RACE reads with MiXCR, giving one entry per CDR3 protein. The sample records 60,000 to 90,000 distinct CDR3 sequences, about an eighth being singletons. The input for sequencing was PBMCs, taken at surgery. The receptors come from a male donor with early-stage non-small cell lung cancer.

This clonotype was seen repeatedly, ten times or more. J is TRBJ2-3 and V is TRBV20-1, with 7 positions matching TRBD2. The CDR3 contains 14 residues. Germline-derived CDR1 and CDR2 are DFQATT and SNEGSKA (reference sequence). This CDR3 reads CRVEAGKGPDTQYF. CDR3 coding DNA: TGCAGAGTGGAAGCGGGAAAGGGGCCAGATACGCAGTATTTT.

The chain combines TRBV6-2 or TRBV6-3 with TRBJ1-2; 7 nucleotides align to TRBD1. This CDR3 contains 14 residues. V was clipped by 5 bases and J by 4 bases; unmatched bases: 7. Germline V lookup: CDR1 MNHEY, CDR2 SVGEGT. Here the CDR3 reads CASSHDDRAYGYTF. The DNA for the CDR3 is TGTGCCAGCAGTCACGATGACAGGGCCTATGGCTACACCTTC.

This clonotype was seen at least ten times. The chain combines TRBV29-1 with TRBJ1-2; D gene uncertain. CDR1 is SQVTM, CDR2 ANQGSEA, per germline. V was trimmed by 1 base and J by 8 bases, leaving 14 bases between them. This CDR3 comprises 13 residues. In DNA, the CDR3 is TGCAGCGTTGAAGCGGAGGGTTCTGGGGGCTACACCTTC. Translating it yields CSVEAEGSGGYTF.

The chain couples TRBV6-2 or TRBV6-3 to TRBJ2-6, with 10 bases that match TRBD2. There are 17 residues in the CDR3. The J segment lost 2 bases and the V segment lost 2 bases, leaving 3 bases of the junction unmatched. Germline V gene lookup returns CDR1 MNHEY and CDR2 SVGEGT. CDR3 in DNA: TGTGCCAGCAGTTACCCCCTAGCGGGAGCTGGGGCCAACGTCCTGACTTTC. This codes for CASSYPLAGAGANVLTF.

This clonotype has more than one count but fewer than ten. The chain combines TRBV5-4 with TRBJ1-1; 7 nucleotides agree with TRBD1. This CDR3 has 14 residues. Germline trimming cut 6 bases from V and 0 bases from J; bases unmatched to any gene: 5. Germline V gene sequence: CDR1 SGHNT, CDR2 YYREEE (reference sequence). CDR3 DNA sequence: TGTGCCAGCAAAACAGGGGAATTGAACACTGAAGCTTTCTTT. This encodes CASKTGELNTEAFF.

Remarks on this clonotype: A much bigger clone sits one base away, suggesting this may be a read error. The chain employs TRBV7-9 and TRBJ2-3; D is unresolved. Germline V gene lookup returns CDR1 SEHNR and CDR2 FQNEAQ (reference sequence). The CDR3 is made up of 13 amino acids. V lost 5 bases to trimming and J lost 0 bases, with 6 bases between them. Here the CDR3 reads CASSPVSTDTQYF. Here the CDR3 DNA reads TGTGCCAGCAGCCCCGTTAGCACAGATACGCAGTATTTT.